This TCR beta chain was profiled in a study of T cells after yellow fever vaccination. At least ten counts were recorded for this clonotype. It was through 5'RACE template switching that TCR cDNA was made, with a universal primer site and UMIs added. TCRdb re-called the 5' RACE reads through MiXCR, storing one row per CDR3 protein. The sample holds over 120,000 distinct CDR3 sequences; about 6.9% are singletons and the top ten take approximately 0.67%. Germline V gene lookup returns CDR1 SGHTA and CDR2 FQGNSA. The CDR3 spans 15 residues. V lost 5 bases and J 0 bases, leaving 12 bases between the germline ends.

The chain has TRBV7-2 and TRBJ2-3; D gene unclear. The sample in question was CD4+ T cells sorted from PBMCs, obtained 10 days after the yellow fever booster vaccination. This sequence was found in a man aged 30 to 39 who received the YFV17D yellow fever vaccine. The CDR3 DNA is TGTGCCAGCAGCGGATCTAGGACGAGCACAGATACGCAGTATTTT. Translation: CASSGSRTSTDTQYF.